This T cell receptor (beta chain) was captured in a study of blood T cell repertoires in COVID-19. Points on this clone: Other nucleotide sequences from this sample produce the same CDR3.

Sequencing was performed with immunoSEQ multiplex PCR; in TCRdb, only in-frame clones are kept and a portion is missing. The sample has roughly 120,000 clones, around 64% seen once. The sequence derives from a human donor with acute or convalescent COVID-19. The donor label of this sample is uncertain. The material sequenced was peripheral blood.

In nucleotides, the CDR3 is TGCGCCAGCAGCCAAGTGTATAGCTCTGGAAACACCATATATTTT. Its translation is CASSQVYSSGNTIYF. The chain recombines TRBV4-1 with TRBJ1-3; D is unclear. V lost 1 base and J lost 0, with 7 bases in between. Germline CDR1 reads MGHRA; CDR2 reads YSYEKL. The CDR3 runs to 15 residues.